The source of this T cell receptor (beta chain) is a study of PD-L1 blockade in urothelial cancer. Overall study: Atezolizumab (1,200 mg intravenously every 3 weeks) began in about 2014 for patients. Within tumor samples, the median T cell count was about 1,400 cells. Most patients, about nine tenths of the roughly 30, were males with bladder-origin cancer.

Per germline, CDR1 GTSNPN and CDR2 SVGIG (reference sequence). The CDR3 contains 14 residues. J was trimmed by 7 bases and V by 4 bases; bases with no gene match: 5. Synthetic templates analogous to TCR were spiked into all PCRs individually. Here immunoSEQ multiplex PCR was the method, and the copy in TCRdb shows in-frame clones only, minus some. The sample comprises 35,000 to 45,000 clones, about a third of which are singletons, and 8% to 9.5% rests with the top ten. Here the sequenced sample was tumor tissue, taken before atezolizumab (anti-PD-L1) treatment. The chain joins TRBV30 to TRBJ2-1; 12 nucleotides agree with TRBD2. The receptor was isolated from a man aged 55 to 70 with urothelial cancer. The CDR3 sequence: CAWTGTSGRNEQFF. CDR3 sequence (DNA): TGTGCCTGGACAGGGACTAGCGGGCGGAATGAGCAGTTCTTC.